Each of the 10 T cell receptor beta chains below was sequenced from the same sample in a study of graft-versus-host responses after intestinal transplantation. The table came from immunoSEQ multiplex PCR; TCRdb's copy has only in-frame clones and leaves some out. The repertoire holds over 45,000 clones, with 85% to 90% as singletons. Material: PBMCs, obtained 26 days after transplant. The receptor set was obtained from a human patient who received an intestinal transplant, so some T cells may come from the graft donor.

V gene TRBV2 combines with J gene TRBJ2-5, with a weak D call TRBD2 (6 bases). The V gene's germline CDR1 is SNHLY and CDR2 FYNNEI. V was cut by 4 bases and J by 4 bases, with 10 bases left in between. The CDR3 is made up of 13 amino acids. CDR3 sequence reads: CASSGGVGETQYF. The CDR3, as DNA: TGTGCCAGCAGTGGGGGGGTAGGAGAGACCCAGTACTTC.

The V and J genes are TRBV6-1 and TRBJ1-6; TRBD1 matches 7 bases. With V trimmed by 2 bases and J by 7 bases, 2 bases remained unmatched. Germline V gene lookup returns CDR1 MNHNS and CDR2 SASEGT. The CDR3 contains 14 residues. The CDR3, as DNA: TGTGCCAGCAGTGAAACAGGGGAAAATTCACCCCTCCACTTT. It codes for CASSETGENSPLHF.

The CDR3 sequence is CASSIGDRVNQPQHF. The CDR3 DNA reads as TGTGCCAGTAGTATAGGGGACAGGGTCAATCAGCCCCAGCATTTT. The V call is TRBV19, the J call TRBJ1-5, with 9 positions matching TRBD1. This CDR3 is built from 15 residues. CDR1 and CDR2 from the germline V gene are LNHDA and SQIVND (reference sequence). V was pared by 1 base and J by 3 bases, with 1 base of the junction left unmatched.

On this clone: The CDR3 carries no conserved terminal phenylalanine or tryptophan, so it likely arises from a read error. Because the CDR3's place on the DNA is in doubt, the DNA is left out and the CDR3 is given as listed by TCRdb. The CDR3 loop reads CSAGTGTSVFT. This chain uses TRBV20-1 with TRBJ2-3; the D call TRBD2 from the table was never checked on the DNA. The CDR3 has 11 residues if both end residues are counted. Germline assignment: CDR1 DFQATT and CDR2 SNEGSKA (reference sequence).

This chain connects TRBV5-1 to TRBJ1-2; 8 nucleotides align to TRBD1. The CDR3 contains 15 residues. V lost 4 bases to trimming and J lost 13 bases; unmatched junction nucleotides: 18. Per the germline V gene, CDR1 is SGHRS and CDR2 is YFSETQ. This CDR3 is CASSRDPDRVPRGTF. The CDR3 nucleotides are TGCGCCAGCAGCCGGGACCCGGACAGGGTTCCTCGTGGCACCTTC. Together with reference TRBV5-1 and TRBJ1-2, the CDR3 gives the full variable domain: KAGVTQTPRYLIKTRGQQVTLSCSPISGHRSVSWYQQTPGQGLQFLFEYFSETQRNKGNFPGRFSGRQFSNSRSEMNVSTLELGDSALYLCASSRDPDRVPRGTFGSGTRLTVV.

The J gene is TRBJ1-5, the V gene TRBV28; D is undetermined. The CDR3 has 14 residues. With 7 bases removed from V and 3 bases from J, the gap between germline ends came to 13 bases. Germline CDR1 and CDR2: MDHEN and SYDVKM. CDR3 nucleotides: TGTGCCAGCACTTTCAGGCCGTTCAATCAGCCCCAGCATTTT. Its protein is CASTFRPFNQPQHF.

CDR3 in amino acids: CASSEWDREEGTEAFF. Written as DNA, the CDR3 is TGTGCCAGCAGTGAATGGGATAGGGAGGAAGGCACTGAAGCTTTCTTT. The V and J genes are TRBV25-1 and TRBJ1-1; D is undetermined. V lost 1 base to trimming and J lost 4 bases, with 16 bases between them. The CDR3 sequence is 16 residues long. Germline CDR1 is MGHDK and CDR2 is SYGVNS. Filled out from reference TRBV25-1 and TRBJ1-1, the complete variable domain reads EADIYQTPRYLVIGTGKKITLECSQTMGHDKMYWYQQDPGMELHLIHYSYGVNSTEKGDLSSESTVSRIRTEHFPLTLESARPSHTSQYLCASSEWDREEGTEAFFGQGTRLTVV.

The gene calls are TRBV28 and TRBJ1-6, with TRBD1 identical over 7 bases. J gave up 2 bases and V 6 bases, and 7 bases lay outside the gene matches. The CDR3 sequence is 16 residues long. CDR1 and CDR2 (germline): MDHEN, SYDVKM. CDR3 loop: CASSFDRAPYNSPLHF. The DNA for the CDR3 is TGTGCCAGCAGCTTCGACAGGGCGCCCTATAATTCACCCCTCCACTTT.

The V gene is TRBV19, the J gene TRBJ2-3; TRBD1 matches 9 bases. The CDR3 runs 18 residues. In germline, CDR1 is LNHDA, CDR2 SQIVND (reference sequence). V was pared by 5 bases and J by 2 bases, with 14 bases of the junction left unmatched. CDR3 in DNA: TGTGCCAGTAGTCCGCGGACAGGGGCTAGCGGTAACACAGATACGCAGTATTTT. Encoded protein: CASSPRTGASGNTDTQYF.

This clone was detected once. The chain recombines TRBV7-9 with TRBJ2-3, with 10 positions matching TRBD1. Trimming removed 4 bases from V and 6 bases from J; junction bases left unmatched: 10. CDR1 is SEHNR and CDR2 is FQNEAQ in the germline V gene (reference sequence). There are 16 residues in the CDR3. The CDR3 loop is CASSSPTGGRADTQYF. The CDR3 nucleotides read TGTGCCAGCAGCTCTCCGACAGGGGGCCGGGCGGATACGCAGTATTTT.